The next 20 T cell receptor beta chains were all read from a single sample in a study of cytomegalovirus exposure and HLA in healthy donors. PCR was performed using 60 Vbeta and 13 Jbeta primers. Method: immunoSEQ multiplex PCR; TCRdb's copy keeps in-frame clones and lacks some. The sample consists of 150,000 to 200,000 clones, over 70% of them appearing once. Sequenced material: PBMCs. These receptor sequences come from a woman aged 30 to 39 in good health and CMV-seronegative.

This chain links TRBV7-9 with TRBJ2-7; 8 nucleotides line up with TRBD1. Germline V gene data show CDR1 as SEHNR and CDR2 as FQNEAQ (reference sequence). V lost 3 bases to trimming and J lost 5 bases; unmatched junction nucleotides: 0. This CDR3 has 12 residues. The CDR3 here is CASSLDRDEQYF. Here the CDR3 DNA reads TGTGCCAGCAGCTTGGACAGGGACGAGCAGTACTTC.

This chain uses TRBV30 with TRBJ2-6, with 8 bases matching TRBD1. From germline, CDR1 is GTSNPN and CDR2 SVGIG (reference sequence). The V and J ends lost 3 bases and 4 bases, in that order; junction bases with no gene match: 5. CDR3 size: 15 residues. CDR3 DNA sequence: TGTGCCTGGAGGGGACAGGTTGCCGGGGCCAACGTCCTGACTTTC. Its translation: CAWRGQVAGANVLTF. The full variable domain, in which reference TRBV30 and TRBJ2-6 provide the parts outside the CDR3, is SQTIHQWPATLVQPVGSPLSLECTVEGTSNPNLYWYRQAAGRGLQLLFYSVGIGQISSEVPQNLSASRPQDRQFILSSKKLLLSDSGFYLCAWRGQVAGANVLTFGAGSRLTVL.

In its sample, this clone was seen a few times. Written as DNA, the CDR3 is TGCGCCAGCAGCTTAGCGGCGGGCAGCCATGAAGCTTTCTTT. This translates into CASSLAAGSHEAFF. The chain is built from TRBV5-1 and TRBJ1-1; D unclear. The V end lost 2 bases, the J end lost 7 bases, and 15 bases lay between the germline ends. Germline lookup yields CDR1 SGHRS and CDR2 YFSETQ. The CDR3 runs to 14 residues. Complete variable domain (other parts from reference TRBV5-1 and TRBJ1-1): KAGVTQTPRYLIKTRGQQVTLSCSPISGHRSVSWYQQTPGQGLQFLFEYFSETQRNKGNFPGRFSGRQFSNSRSEMNVSTLELGDSALYLCASSLAAGSHEAFFGQGTRLTVV.

This chain joins TRBV11-1 and TRBJ2-7; the D gene is possibly TRBD2 (5 bases). The CDR3 is 12 residues long. Germline lookup yields CDR1 SGHAT and CDR2 FQDESV (reference sequence). V lost 2 bases to trimming and J lost 4 bases, with 6 bases between them. The chain's CDR3 is CASSLWTYEQYF. In DNA form, the CDR3 reads TGTGCCAGCAGCTTATGGACTTACGAGCAGTACTTC.

This clone appeared a few times. This CDR3 is missing its conserved last phenylalanine or tryptophan, likely due to a read error. The DNA is left out, because the CDR3 cannot be placed on it with certainty; the CDR3 is given as TCRdb lists it. The V gene is TRBV2, the J gene TRBJ2-7; TRBD1 was called by the table and not checked on the DNA. Germline values: CDR1 SNHLY, CDR2 FYNNEI. The CDR3 is 9 amino acids long, termini counted. CDR3 sequence: CAVPATGPA.

The V call is TRBV6-5, the J call TRBJ2-1; the D gene is possibly TRBD2 (6 bases). There are 12 residues in the CDR3. CDR1 and CDR2 (germline): MNHEY, SVGAGI. Trimming stripped 8 bases from V and 6 bases from J, with 11 bases between. CDR3 bases: TGTGCCAGCCGGGACTCCATCAATGAGCAGTTCTTC. Protein: CASRDSINEQFF.

This chain joins TRBV12-5 and TRBJ1-5; no clear D. Trimming shortened V by 7 bases and J by 2 bases, and 9 bases separated the two germline ends. CDR1 and CDR2 from the germline V gene are LGHNT and FRNRAP. The CDR3 sequence is 13 residues long. The CDR3 DNA sequence: TGTGCTAGTGCTTCTAGCGGCAATCAGCCCCAGCATTTT. It translates to CASASSGNQPQHF.

J is TRBJ2-5 and V is TRBV4-1; TRBD1 might be the D (5 bases). Trimming stripped 0 bases from V and 5 bases from J, with 13 bases between. CDR3 size: 15 residues. CDR1 and CDR2 (germline): MGHRA, YSYEKL. The DNA for the CDR3 is TGCGCCAGCAGCCAAGAAGAAGGGGAATGGGAGACCCAGTACTTC. Its translation is CASSQEEGEWETQYF.

This CDR3 is CATSRKRVQEMGGTQYF. The DNA of the CDR3 is TGTGCCACCAGCAGAAAGAGAGTTCAAGAAATGGGGGGGACCCAGTACTTC. The gene calls are TRBV15 and TRBJ2-5, with D tentatively TRBD2 (6 bases). The CDR3 loop spans 17 amino acids. Germline V lookup: CDR1 LNHNV, CDR2 YYDKDF (reference sequence). Trimming removed 2 bases at V and 7 bases at J, with 23 bases between.

CDR3 coding DNA: TGTGCCAGCAGCCTCGGACAGGGGAATGAAAAACTGTTTTTT. Residues: CASSLGQGNEKLFF. The genes are TRBV28 and TRBJ1-4, with 9 bases aligning to TRBD1. CDR1 and CDR2 from the germline V gene are MDHEN and SYDVKM. J gave up 5 bases and V 6 bases, and 4 bases lay outside the gene matches. The CDR3 has 14 amino acids.

The V and J genes are TRBV9 and TRBJ1-2; D might be TRBD1 (5 bases). The V gene's germline CDR1 is SGDLS and CDR2 YYNGEE. V was trimmed by 5 bases and J by 6 bases, leaving 11 bases between them. This CDR3 is built from 12 residues. The CDR3 DNA reads TGTGCCAGCAGGTTACAGGAGCATGGCTACACCTTC. This codes for CASRLQEHGYTF.

This clone was seen only once. This rearrangement joins TRBV5-1 to TRBJ2-2; D possibly corresponds to TRBD2 (5 bases). The CDR3 extends over 13 amino acids. Trimming took off 5 bases at V and 2 bases at J, with 7 bases between the two ends. CDR1 SGHRS and CDR2 YFSETQ come from the germline V gene. CDR3 in DNA: TGCGCCAGCAGTGGAGGTAACACCGGGGAGCTGTTTTTT. This sequence encodes CASSGGNTGELFF.

The rearrangement joins TRBV19 to TRBJ1-6; no clear D gene. The germline V gene encodes CDR1 LNHDA and CDR2 SQIVND (reference sequence). CDR3 size: 12 residues. Trimming took 6 bases from V and 7 from J, leaving 7 bases between them. This CDR3 is CASSPINSPLHF. DNA for the CDR3: TGTGCCAGTAGCCCTATAAATTCACCCCTCCACTTT.

The J gene is TRBJ1-2, the V gene TRBV2; no firm D call. The V gene lost 3 bases and the J gene lost 7 bases, with 18 bases spanning the gap. Germline V gives CDR1 SNHLY, CDR2 FYNNEI. This CDR3 is 15 amino acids long. The DNA of the CDR3 is TGTGCCAGCAGTGATTCTGGGAGTTTATGGGGTGGCTACACCTTC. It specifies CASSDSGSLWGGYTF. Full variable domain (missing parts from reference TRBV2 and TRBJ1-2): EPEVTQTPSHQVTQMGQEVILRCVPISNHLYFYWYRQILGQKVEFLVSFYNNEISEKSEIFDDQFSVERPDGSNFTLKIRSTKLEDSAMYFCASSDSGSLWGGYTFGSGTRLTVV.

This chain connects TRBV11-2 to TRBJ2-1, with 10 positions matching TRBD2. The CDR3 sequence is 16 residues long. Per the germline V gene, CDR1 is SGHAT and CDR2 is FQNNGV. V shed 1 base and J 9 bases; nucleotides not matched to a gene: 9. CDR3 in amino acids: CASSLVAASGGPEQFF. CDR3 DNA sequence: TGTGCCAGCAGCTTAGTGGCGGCTAGCGGGGGTCCTGAGCAGTTCTTC.

This clone has just a few counts. V is TRBV9 and J is TRBJ2-3; 8 bases are a match to TRBD1. This CDR3 has 17 amino acids. Germline V gene lookup returns CDR1 SGDLS and CDR2 YYNGEE. V trimming: 0 bases; J trimming: 4 bases; junction bases outside the gene matches: 10. The chain's CDR3 is CASSVAGGTGLSDTQYF. The CDR3 DNA reads as TGTGCCAGCAGCGTAGCAGGCGGGACAGGACTATCAGATACGCAGTATTTT.

The V call is TRBV19, the J call TRBJ1-2, with 9 bases matching TRBD1. Germline values: CDR1 LNHDA, CDR2 SQIVND (reference sequence). With 3 bases clipped from V and 10 bases from J, the junction kept 6 bases outside the gene matches. This CDR3 region has 13 residues. Here the CDR3 DNA reads TGTGCCAGTAGTATCGGGACAGGGCTCGACTACACCTTC. Translated, it gives CASSIGTGLDYTF.

The chain is built from TRBV5-1 and TRBJ1-1; D is possibly TRBD1 (5 bases). The germline gives CDR1 SGHRS, CDR2 YFSETQ. The length of the CDR3 is 14 residues. V was shortened by 4 bases and J by 1 base, with 11 bases between the two germline ends. The CDR3 protein is CASSLHTGNTEAFF. The CDR3 DNA is TGCGCCAGCAGCCTTCACACAGGGAACACTGAAGCTTTCTTT.

This clone was seen once. The V call is TRBV6-1, the J call TRBJ2-7; weak D call: TRBD2 (5 bases). The CDR3 totals 13 residues. The V end was cut by 10 bases, the J end by 0 bases, with 13 bases between. Germline CDR1 and CDR2: MNHNS and SASEGT. The CDR3 region has the DNA TGTGCCACCAACCGAGGGTTCTCCTACGAGCAGTACTTC. Translated, it gives CATNRGFSYEQYF.

This sequence joins TRBV30 and TRBJ2-5; D not resolved. Germline V gene sequence: CDR1 GTSNPN, CDR2 SVGIG (reference sequence). With 1 base removed from V and 4 bases from J, the gap between germline ends came to 10 bases. The CDR3 covers 13 residues. For the CDR3, the DNA is TGTGCCTGGAGTGGCGGTGTTCCAGAGACCCAGTACTTC. Translation: CAWSGGVPETQYF.